Listed here are 14 T cell receptor beta chains from one sample, sequenced in a study of T cell responses to AZD1222 COVID-19 vaccine. The table came from immunoSEQ multiplex PCR; TCRdb's copy has only in-frame clones and leaves some out. Among around 150,000 clones listed, more than 85% were seen once. The sequenced sample was peripheral blood, obtained on day 0 of AZD1222 vaccination. These receptors originate from an adult in good health.

This chain joins TRBV6-5 and TRBJ1-1; TRBD1 aligns across 10 bases. Trimming took 6 bases from V and 5 from J; bases not matched to a gene: 3. CDR1 MNHEY and CDR2 SVGAGI come from the germline V gene. This CDR3 region has 13 residues. The CDR3: CASRGQGRTEAFF. The CDR3 coding sequence is TGTGCCAGCAGGGGACAGGGGAGGACTGAAGCTTTCTTT.

The count of this clone is one. The rearrangement joins TRBV4-1 to TRBJ2-1; D remains unclear. The CDR3 runs to 14 residues. Deletions cut 0 bases from V and 2 bases from J, with 5 bases between. CDR1 and CDR2 (germline): MGHRA, YSYEKL. The CDR3 reads CASSQDSTYNEQFF. DNA of the CDR3: TGCGCCAGCAGCCAAGACTCAACCTACAATGAGCAGTTCTTC.

The chain combines TRBV28 with TRBJ2-2; tentative D call: TRBD1 (6 bases). CDR1 is MDHEN, CDR2 SYDVKM, per germline. V lost 11 bases and J 8 bases, leaving 12 bases between the germline ends. The CDR3 spans 11 residues. The CDR3 loop is CAAYGTGELFF. CDR3 bases: TGTGCCGCCTATGGGACAGGGGAGCTGTTTTTT.

This sequence joins TRBV19 and TRBJ2-2; TRBD2 matches 12 bases. This CDR3 is built from 17 residues. The germline CDR1 and CDR2 sequences are LNHDA and SQIVND (reference sequence). Losses at the gene ends were 7 bases for V and 2 bases for J; bases not matched to a gene: 8. The CDR3 reads CASIATSGRINTGELFF. For the CDR3, the DNA is TGTGCCAGTATCGCTACTAGCGGGAGGATAAACACCGGGGAGCTGTTTTTT.

The chain recombines TRBV7-2 with TRBJ2-1; possibly TRBD2 for D (6 bases). Per germline, CDR1 SGHTA and CDR2 FQGNSA. Deletions cut 6 bases from V and 7 bases from J, with 19 bases between. The CDR3 extends over 15 amino acids. The CDR3 nucleotides are TGTGCCAGCAGTCCGGGACTCCCCACTGGAAATGAGCAGTTCTTC. This translates into CASSPGLPTGNEQFF. The variable domain in full, with the rest retrieved from reference TRBV7-2 and TRBJ2-1, is GAGVSQSPSNKVTEKGKDVELRCDPISGHTALYWYRQSLGQGLEFLIYFQGNSAPDKSGLPSDRFSAERTGGSVSTLTIQRTQQEDSAVYLCASSPGLPTGNEQFFGPGTRLTVL.

The J gene is TRBJ2-7, the V gene TRBV6-5, with TRBD2 identical over 7 bases. CDR1 is MNHEY, CDR2 SVGAGI, per germline. The CDR3 covers 12 residues. After removal of 6 bases from V and 6 bases from J, the junction contained 5 bases not matched to a gene. The CDR3 here is CASSRASGEQYF. The DNA of the CDR3 is TGTGCCAGCAGCCGAGCTAGCGGCGAGCAGTACTTC.

The chain combines TRBV10-3 with TRBJ1-2; D is ambiguous. CDR1 is ENHRY and CDR2 is SYGVKD in the germline V gene. V lost 4 bases and J lost 0, with 9 bases in between. This CDR3 comprises 14 residues. The CDR3 bases are TGTGCCATCAGTGCCGCGGCCACTAACTATGGCTACACCTTC. This codes for CAISAAATNYGYTF.

V usage is TRBV5-4 and J usage is TRBJ1-1; possible D gene TRBD1, 5 bases. The length of the CDR3 is 13 residues. V lost 4 bases, J lost 2 bases, and 9 bases lay in between. Germline V gives CDR1 SGHNT, CDR2 YYREEE (reference sequence). CDR3 loop: CASSQQVNTEAFF. DNA for the CDR3: TGTGCCAGCAGCCAACAGGTAAACACTGAAGCTTTCTTT.

This clone was seen only a few times. This chain links TRBV6-1 with TRBJ1-3, with unresolved D. Germline V CDR1 and CDR2: MNHNS, SASEGT. V lost 0 bases and J lost 11, with 11 bases in between. This CDR3 comprises 13 residues. CDR3 sequence reads: CASSEALGQAIYF. The CDR3 nucleotides are TGTGCCAGCAGTGAAGCCCTTGGGCAGGCCATATATTTT.

This chain links TRBV12-3 or TRBV12-4 with TRBJ1-5; maybe TRBD1 (5 bases). With 6 bases removed from V and 4 bases from J, the gap between germline ends came to 7 bases. The CDR3 is made up of 12 amino acids. CDR3 bases: TGTGCCAGCAGGTCAGGGAATCAGCCCCAGCATTTT. Protein product: CASRSGNQPQHF.

The chain joins TRBV7-9 to TRBJ1-1; 9 nucleotides line up with TRBD1. Losses at the gene ends were 5 bases for V and 6 bases for J; bases not matched to a gene: 7. Germline V gene data show CDR1 as SEHNR and CDR2 as FQNEAQ (reference sequence). The CDR3 has 14 residues. The CDR3 reads CASSKGQGIPEAFF. CDR3 sequence (DNA): TGTGCCAGCAGCAAGGGACAGGGAATTCCTGAAGCTTTCTTT.

V and J are TRBV9 and TRBJ2-7; 7 bases map to TRBD2. Per germline, CDR1 SGDLS and CDR2 YYNGEE. The CDR3 length is 16 residues. Trimming took 0 bases from V and 1 from J; bases not matched to a gene: 7. The DNA of the CDR3 is TGTGCCAGCAGCGTAGGGGCTAGCGGCCTATCCTACGAGCAGTACTTC. Protein: CASSVGASGLSYEQYF.

This clone was picked up one time. The chain has TRBV7-2 and TRBJ1-3; D unclear. The V end was cut by 0 bases, the J end by 4 bases, with 4 bases between. The CDR3 sequence is 13 residues long. Germline V gene sequence: CDR1 SGHTA, CDR2 FQGNSA. The CDR3 DNA sequence: TGTGCCAGCAGCTTAGCGGGGGGAAACACCATATATTTT. It specifies CASSLAGGNTIYF.

This chain joins TRBV7-3 and TRBJ2-1; perhaps TRBD1 as D (5 bases). The ends were cut back, 0 bases at V and 8 bases at J, with 8 bases in the middle. The CDR3 totals 13 residues. Germline values: CDR1 SGHTA, CDR2 FQGTGA. CDR3 DNA sequence: TGTGCCAGCAGCTTAACAGGGGCAGATGAGCAGTTCTTC. This codes for CASSLTGADEQFF.